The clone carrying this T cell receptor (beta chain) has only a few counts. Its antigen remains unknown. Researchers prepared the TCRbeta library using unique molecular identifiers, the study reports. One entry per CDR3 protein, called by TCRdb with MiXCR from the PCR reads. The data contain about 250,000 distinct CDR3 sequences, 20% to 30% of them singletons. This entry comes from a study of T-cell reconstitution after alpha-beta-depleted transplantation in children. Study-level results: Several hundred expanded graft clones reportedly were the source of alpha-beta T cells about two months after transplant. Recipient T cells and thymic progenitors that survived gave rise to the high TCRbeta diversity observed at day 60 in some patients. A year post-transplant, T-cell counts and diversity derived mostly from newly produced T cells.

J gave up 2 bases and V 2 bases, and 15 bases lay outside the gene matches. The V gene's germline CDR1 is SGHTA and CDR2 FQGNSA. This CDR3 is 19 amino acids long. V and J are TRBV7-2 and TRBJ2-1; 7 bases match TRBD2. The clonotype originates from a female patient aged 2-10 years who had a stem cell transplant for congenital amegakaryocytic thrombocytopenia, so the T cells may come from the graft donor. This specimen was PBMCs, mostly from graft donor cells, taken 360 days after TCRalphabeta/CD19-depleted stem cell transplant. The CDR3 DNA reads TGTGCCAGCAGCTTACCGAGGTGGGAGGGAGCCGCAGCCTACAATGAGCAGTTCTTC. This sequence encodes CASSLPRWEGAAAYNEQFF.